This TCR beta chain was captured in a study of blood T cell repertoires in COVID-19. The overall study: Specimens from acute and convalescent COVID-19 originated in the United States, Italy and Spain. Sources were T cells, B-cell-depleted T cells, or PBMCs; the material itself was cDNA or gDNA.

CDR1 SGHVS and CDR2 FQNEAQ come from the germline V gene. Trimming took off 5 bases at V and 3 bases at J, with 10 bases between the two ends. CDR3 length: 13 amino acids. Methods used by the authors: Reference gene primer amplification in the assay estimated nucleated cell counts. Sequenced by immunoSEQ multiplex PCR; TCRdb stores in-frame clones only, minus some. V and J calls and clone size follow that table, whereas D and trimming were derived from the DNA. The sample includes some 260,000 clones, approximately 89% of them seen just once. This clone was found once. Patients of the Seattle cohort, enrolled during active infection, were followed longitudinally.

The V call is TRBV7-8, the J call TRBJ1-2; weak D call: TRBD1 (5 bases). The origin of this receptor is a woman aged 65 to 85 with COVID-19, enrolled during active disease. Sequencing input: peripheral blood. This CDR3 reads CASSPGTYYGYTF. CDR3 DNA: TGTGCCAGCAGCCCAGGGACTTACTATGGCTACACCTTC.